These T cell receptor beta chains were read from a single sample in a study of OX40 agonist ivuxolimab in advanced cancers. Produced via immunoSEQ multiplex PCR; TCRdb's table is partial and in-frame only. The profile shows tens of thousands of clones, approximately 90% of them singletons. Specimen: CD4+ or CD8+ T cells sorted from blood, collected in a trial of the OX40 agonist ivuxolimab. Receptor source: an adult with an advanced solid tumor such as melanoma, head and neck, liver or kidney cancer. CDR3s include the opening cysteine and the closing phenylalanine or tryptophan. A D gene is named only where the DNA matches it firmly. A row's size may be missing; if present it is once, few, many or a size class.

NA	TRBV7-9	TRBJ1-2	NA	TGTGCCGCAAGGGACGTGACTGGCTACACCTTC	CAARDVTGYTF
NA	TRBV9	TRBJ2-7	TRBD1	TGTGCCAGCAGCGTAGCAGGGGGTCACTCCTACGAGCAGTACTTC	CASSVAGGHSYEQYF
once	TRBV29-1	TRBJ2-7	NA	TGCAGCGTTGAAGACTCTTACGAGCAGTACTTC	CSVEDSYEQYF
NA	TRBV19	TRBJ2-1	TRBD2	TGTGCCAGTAGTATCGGGGGGGACTACAATGAGCAGTTCTTC	CASSIGGDYNEQFF
few	TRBV27	TRBJ2-5	NA	TGTGCCAGCAGCACCCGGTCCCCGTGGGAGACCCAGTACTTC	CASSTRSPWETQYF
NA	TRBV9	TRBJ1-5	NA	TGTGCCAGCAGCGAAAGTGGGCAGGGTGATCAGCCCCAGCATTTT	CASSESGQGDQPQHF
NA	TRBV28	TRBJ2-3	NA	TGTGCCAGCAGTTTGGAAGATACGCAGTATTTT	CASSLEDTQYF
NA	TRBV6-1	TRBJ1-3	TRBD1	TGTGCCAGCAGCGAAACAGGGGACTCAAGCTCTGGAAACACCATATATTTT	CASSETGDSSSGNTIYF
few	TRBV2	TRBJ1-2	TRBD1	TGTGCCAGCAGTGCCCCGGGACAGGCTTATGGCTACACCTTC	CASSAPGQAYGYTF
once	TRBV4-3	TRBJ2-5	TRBD1	TGCGCCAGCAGCCCAGCGACAGGGGGTTATCGAGAGACCCAGTACTTC	CASSPATGGYRETQYF
hyperexpanded	TRBV14	TRBJ1-1	NA	TGTGCCAGCAGCCAATGGTCAGGGAACACTGAAGCTTTCTTT	CASSQWSGNTEAFF
NA	TRBV4-1	TRBJ1-5	NA	TGCGCCAGCAGCCAAGGCGAGGGTGTTGGTTTTCAGCCCCAGCATTTT	CASSQGEGVGFQPQHF
NA	TRBV7-6	TRBJ2-1	NA	TGTGCCAGCAGCTTAGTAGCTGGGTCCTACAATGAGCAGTTCTTC	CASSLVAGSYNEQFF
once	TRBV2	TRBJ2-7	TRBD2	TGTGCCAGCAGTGAAGGGACTAGCGGTTGGTACTTC	CASSEGTSGWYF
NA	TRBV6-5	TRBJ2-2	NA	TGTGCCAGCAGTTACTCGGCCCTGCCGGGCGGGGAGCTGTTTTTT	CASSYSALPGGELFF
few	TRBV9	TRBJ1-1	NA	TGTGCCAGCAGCGTAGTGGGGGGGACAAACACTGAAGCTTTCTTT	CASSVVGGTNTEAFF
NA	TRBV9	TRBJ2-1	TRBD1	TGTGCCAGCAGCGTGCCGGGACAGGGTGACAATGAGCAGTTCTTC	CASSVPGQGDNEQFF
NA	TRBV15	TRBJ1-6	TRBD1	TGTGCCACCAGCAGACCGGGACAGAATTCACCCCTCCACTTT	CATSRPGQNSPLHF
NA	TRBV7-9	TRBJ2-4	TRBD1	TGTGCCAGCAGCCGACAGGGCAGGAACATTCAGTACTTC	CASSRQGRNIQYF
NA	TRBV27	TRBJ2-1	NA	TGTGCCAGCAGTTTAGGCGGTCCCTCCTACAATGAGCAGTTCTTC	CASSLGGPSYNEQFF
NA	TRBV5-6	TRBJ1-5	NA	TGTGCCAGCAGCTCCAGGGGAGGTGGTCAGCCCCAGCATTTT	CASSSRGGGQPQHF
NA	TRBV27	TRBJ2-3	TRBD2	TGTGCCAGTAGCGGGGGGATCACAGATACGCAGTATTTT	CASSGGITDTQYF
NA	TRBV7-9	TRBJ1-5	TRBD1	TGTGCCAGCAGCCCGGGACAGGGAAAAGATCAGCCCCAGCATTTT	CASSPGQGKDQPQHF
NA	TRBV2	TRBJ2-5	TRBD1	TGTGCCAACTCCCGGGACAGGGGAGGGGAGACCCAGTACTTC	CANSRDRGGETQYF
NA	TRBV28	TRBJ1-2	TRBD1	TGTGCCAGCAGGCCGGGACAGGGCTACTATGGCTACACCTTC	CASRPGQGYYGYTF
NA	TRBV25-1	TRBJ1-2	NA	TGTGCCAGCAGTGTAAACTATGGCTACACCTTC	CASSVNYGYTF
NA	TRBV21-1	TRBJ2-7	NA	TGTGCCAGCAGCAACGGTTGTTGGATCCGACACTTCTCCTACGAGCAGTACTTC	CASSNGCWIRHFSYEQYF
NA	TRBV30	TRBJ2-2	TRBD1	TGTGCCTGGAGTCCGGAAGGGGGCCCAAACACCGGGGAGCTGTTTTTT	CAWSPEGGPNTGELFF